This TCR beta chain was obtained from a study of blood T cell repertoires in COVID-19. Study in general: Samples of COVID-19 (acute and convalescent) were obtained from the United States, Italy and Spain.

The authors' processing: Nucleated cell counts were estimated from reference gene primer amplification. Clones were read by immunoSEQ multiplex PCR, and TCRdb kept only the in-frame ones, dropping some. The DNA gave D and trimming, while V, J and clone size come from that table. In the table there are about 210,000 clones, roughly 90% of which are singletons. Trimming took off 5 bases at V and 1 base at J, with 11 bases between the two ends. The CDR3 loop spans 14 amino acids. Germline-derived CDR1 and CDR2 are LNHNV and YYDKDF (reference sequence). The TCR comes from a woman aged 18 to 35 who had recovered from COVID-19. The chain has TRBV15 and TRBJ1-1; D not certain. Sequenced sample: PBMCs or T cells enriched from blood (not recorded which). The CDR3 protein is CATSPDGGNTEAFF. CDR3 coding DNA: TGTGCCACCAGCCCCGACGGCGGGAACACTGAAGCTTTCTTT. The variable domain in full, with the rest retrieved from reference TRBV15 and TRBJ1-1, is DAMVIQNPRYQVTQFGKPVTLSCSQTLNHNVMYWYQQKSSQAPKLLFHYYDKDFNNEADTPDNFQSRRPNTSFCFLDIRSPGLGDTAMYLCATSPDGGNTEAFFGQGTRLTVV.